This section outlines one TCR beta chain sequence together with its context. Its antigen remains unidentified. Germline and junction disagree at one end, which may indicate a read error. This specimen belongs to a study of post-analysis software for immune sequencing data. Study overall: Clinical courses comprised relapsing-remitting, secondary progressive and progressive-relapsing multiple sclerosis. Points from the study as a whole: There was significantly lower normalized Chao1 diversity in multiple sclerosis patients than in controls. Roughly five TRBV segments occurring more often in patients than controls included TRBV5-6, TRBV5-1 and TRBV20-1.

Tagging with unique molecular identifiers was a feature of the TCR beta cDNA libraries. The authors obtained 500,000 to 600,000 cDNA molecules from approximately 0.91 to 9.4 million T cells. TCRdb analysed the PCR reads with MiXCR anew, one entry per CDR3 protein. The sample includes roughly 620,000 distinct CDR3 sequences, 40% to 50% of them seen just once. Germline CDR1 and CDR2: ENHRY and SYGVKD. The CDR3 runs 15 residues. This TCR derives from a girl between 5 and 17 years old with multiple sclerosis. Specimen: blood. V gene TRBV10-3 combines with J gene TRBJ2-1; 9 positions agree with TRBD2. Here the CDR3 DNA reads TGTGCCATCAGTGACCAAGGGACTAGCAGCGATGAGCAGGTCTTC. Translated: CAISDQGTSSDEQVF.